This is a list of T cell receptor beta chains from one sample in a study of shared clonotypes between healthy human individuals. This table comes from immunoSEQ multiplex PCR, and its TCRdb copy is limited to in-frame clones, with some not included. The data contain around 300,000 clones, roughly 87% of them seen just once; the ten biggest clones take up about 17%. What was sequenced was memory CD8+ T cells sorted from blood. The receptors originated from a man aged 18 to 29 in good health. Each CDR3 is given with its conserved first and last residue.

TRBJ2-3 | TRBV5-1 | CASSLTGLDRTDTQYF
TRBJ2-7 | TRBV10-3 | CAISERRDRVDEQYF
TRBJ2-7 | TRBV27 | CASSFGLRGHEQYF
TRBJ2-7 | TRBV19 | CASSLPGQGSSYEQYF
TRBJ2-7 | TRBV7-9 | CASSPPEYYEQYF
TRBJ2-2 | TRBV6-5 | CASSYLAGGGTGELFF
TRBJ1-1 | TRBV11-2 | CASSRGQGIGAEAFF
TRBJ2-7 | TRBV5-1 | CASSLAGQGYEQYF
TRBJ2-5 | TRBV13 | CASSTKLAELPTDETQYF
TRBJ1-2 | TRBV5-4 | CASRPEQGASYGYTF
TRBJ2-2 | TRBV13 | CASRHRGAGLNTGELFF
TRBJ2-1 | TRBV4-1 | CASSVGLAGWNEQFF
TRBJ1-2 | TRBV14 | CASSQPGQSAFYGYTF
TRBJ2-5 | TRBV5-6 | CASSAGEEETQYF
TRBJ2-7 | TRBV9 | CASSVAAQGASYEQYF
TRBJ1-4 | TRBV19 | CASSVTGSPGEKLFF
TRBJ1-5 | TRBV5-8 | CASSPPGQGTYSNQPQHF
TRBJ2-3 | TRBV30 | CAWMAGGLLYF
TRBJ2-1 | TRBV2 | CASRSVSVSYNEQFF
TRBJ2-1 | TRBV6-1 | CASSEIGSTYNEQFF
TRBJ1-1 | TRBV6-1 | CASSDYENTEAFF
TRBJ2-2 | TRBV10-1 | CASSERWGRGTGELFF
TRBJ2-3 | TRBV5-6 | CASSLAGGGSTDTQYF
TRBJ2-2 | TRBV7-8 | CASSLQGNTGELFF
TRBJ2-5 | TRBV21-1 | CASSKVVGVAGAPQETQYF
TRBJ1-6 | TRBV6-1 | CASSWEYNSPLHF
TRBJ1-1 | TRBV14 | CASSQVQGALVGAFF
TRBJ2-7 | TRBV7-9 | CASSYSKGGTAYEQYF
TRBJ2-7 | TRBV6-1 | CASSPRDSLSYEQYF
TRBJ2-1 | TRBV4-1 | CASSQGVWTSGRWTYNEQFF
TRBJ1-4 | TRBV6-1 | CASSEFGGWDEKLFF
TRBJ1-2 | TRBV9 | CASSVGTDAYGYTF
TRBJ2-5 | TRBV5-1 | CASSPGGEEETQYF
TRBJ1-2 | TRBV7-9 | CASSLGQGVNYGYTF
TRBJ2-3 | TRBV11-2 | CASSLPRDRPNTDTQYF
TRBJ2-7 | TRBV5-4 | CASSAAGLAGVVGSYEQYF
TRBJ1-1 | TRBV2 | CAPTRGAAEAFF